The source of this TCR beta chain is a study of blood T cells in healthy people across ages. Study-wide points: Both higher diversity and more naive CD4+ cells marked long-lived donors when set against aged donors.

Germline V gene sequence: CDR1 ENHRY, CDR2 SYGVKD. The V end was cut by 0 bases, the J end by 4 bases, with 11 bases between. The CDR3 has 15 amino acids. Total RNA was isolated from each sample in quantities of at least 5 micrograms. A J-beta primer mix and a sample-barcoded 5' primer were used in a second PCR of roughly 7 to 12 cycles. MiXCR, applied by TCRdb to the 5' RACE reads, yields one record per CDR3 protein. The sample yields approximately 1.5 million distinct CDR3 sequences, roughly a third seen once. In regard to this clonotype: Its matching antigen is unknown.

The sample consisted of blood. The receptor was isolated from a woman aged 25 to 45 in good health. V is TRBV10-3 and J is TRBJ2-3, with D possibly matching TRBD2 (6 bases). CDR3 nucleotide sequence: TGTGCCATCAGTGAGTCCGGGGGAGAACCAGATACGCAGTATTTT. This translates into CAISESGGEPDTQYF.